These 2 T cell receptor beta chains share one sample of origin, sequenced in a study of blood T cell repertoires in COVID-19. The table came from immunoSEQ multiplex PCR; TCRdb's copy has only in-frame clones and leaves some out. The sample lists about 120,000 clones; 82% were seen once. The material sequenced was peripheral blood. Source of these receptors: a woman aged 70-85 years with acute or convalescent COVID-19.

The CDR3 nucleotides are TGTGCCAGCAGCACGACAGGGTACTATGGCTACACCTTC. This encodes CASSTTGYYGYTF. This chain links TRBV12-3 or TRBV12-4 with TRBJ1-2; 7 bases line up with TRBD1. The CDR3 spans 13 residues. V dropped 6 bases and J dropped 3; count of bases not matched to a gene: 4.

This clone occurred a few times. This CDR3 reads CASSQDINQPQHF. For the CDR3, the DNA is TGCGCCAGCAGCCAAGATATAAATCAGCCCCAGCATTTT. The gene calls are TRBV4-3 and TRBJ1-5, with D unclear. CDR1 is LGHNA and CDR2 is YSLEER in the germline V gene. V lost 0 bases and J 4 bases, leaving 4 bases between the germline ends. The CDR3 has 13 amino acids.